These 13 T cell receptor beta chains share one sample of origin, sequenced in a study of molecular identifiers for immune sequencing clone quantification. Each CDR3 protein is one row after TCRdb ran MiXCR on the PCR reads. The sample lists approximately 630,000 distinct CDR3 sequences, approximately 24% occurring once. The sample taken for sequencing was naive CD8+ T cells from blood, with Jurkat cell RNA spiked in. Regarding subset: FACS-sorted CD8+CD4-CCR7+CD45RA+ naive T cells. The receptors here all came from a human donor in good health. Some libraries in this study had Jurkat cell RNA spiked in.

Concerning this clonotype: A read error may produce the germline difference seen at one junction end. The chain is built from TRBV9 and TRBJ2-1; possibly TRBD2 for D (6 bases). CDR3 length equals 12 residues. CDR1 is SGDLS, CDR2 YYNGEE, per germline. The CDR3 loop reads CASSRSRDWVIF. DNA for the CDR3: TGTGCCAGCAGCCGCTCGCGGGACTGGGTCATCTTC.

This clonotype was seen ten or more times. J is TRBJ2-5 and V is TRBV5-4, with D possibly TRBD1 on 5 matching bases. V dropped 1 base and J dropped 0 bases, with 13 bases sitting between them. This CDR3 spans 16 amino acids. Germline CDR1 SGHNT, CDR2 YYREEE (reference sequence). Here the CDR3 DNA reads TGTGCCAGCAGCTTGACATGGGGCACAAACCAAGAGACCCAGTACTTC. Protein: CASSLTWGTNQETQYF.

As regards this clonotype: A much larger clone lies one base from this, so it may be a read error. The chain couples TRBV20-1 to TRBJ2-3; D might be TRBD2 (6 bases). The germline V gene encodes CDR1 DFQATT and CDR2 SNEGSKA (reference sequence). There are 15 residues in the CDR3. The CDR3 DNA follows: TGCAGTGCTACCGGGACTCCCGGTAGCACAGATGCGCAGTATTTT. It is translated as CSATGTPGSTDAQYF.

This clonotype was observed a few times. The rearrangement links TRBV7-2 to TRBJ2-1; perhaps TRBD1 as D (6 bases). Trimming stripped 3 bases from V and 3 bases from J, with 12 bases between. The V gene's germline CDR1 is SGHTA and CDR2 FQGNSA. There are 15 residues in the CDR3. CDR3 region: CASSLSSGDYNEQFF. CDR3 DNA: TGTGCCAGCAGCTTGAGTTCAGGGGACTACAATGAGCAGTTCTTC. The whole variable domain, filled in from reference TRBV7-2 and TRBJ2-1, reads GAGVSQSPSNKVTEKGKDVELRCDPISGHTALYWYRQSLGQGLEFLIYFQGNSAPDKSGLPSDRFSAERTGGSVSTLTIQRTQQEDSAVYLCASSLSSGDYNEQFFGPGTRLTVL.

In regard to this clonotype: This could be a read error, since a much larger clone is one nucleotide away. The chain is built from TRBV5-6 and TRBJ2-4; TRBD2 is a possible D gene (6 bases). The CDR3 runs to 17 residues. Germline CDR1 and CDR2: SGHDT and YYEEEE. The CDR3 sequence: CASSLSAGSFANNIQYF. In DNA form, the CDR3 reads TGTGCCAGCAGCTTGTCTGCGGGGAGTTTCGCCAATAACATTCAGTACTTC.

This clonotype turned up a few times. The chain recombines TRBV20-1 with TRBJ2-5; D is tentatively TRBD1 or TRBD2 (5 bases each). Germline-derived CDR1 and CDR2 are DFQATT and SNEGSKA (reference sequence). Trimming stripped 5 bases from V and 4 bases from J, with 17 bases between. The CDR3 extends over 14 amino acids. CDR3 sequence: CSAFSWDARETQYF. The CDR3 region has the DNA TGCAGTGCTTTTTCTTGGGACGCCCGAGAGACCCAGTACTTC.

This clonotype was observed a handful of times. The chain couples TRBV5-4 to TRBJ2-1; D tentatively fits TRBD1 or TRBD2 (5 bases each). The CDR3 sequence is 14 residues long. V gave up 1 base and J gave up 5 bases, with 10 bases separating them. Germline V gene data show CDR1 as SGHNT and CDR2 as YYREEE (reference sequence). CDR3 amino acids: CASSLRRGDNEQFF. The CDR3 bases are TGTGCCAGCAGCTTGCGGAGAGGGGACAATGAGCAGTTCTTC.

As for this clonotype: Here the CDR3 omits its conserved ending phenylalanine or tryptophan, so a read error is the likely source. This chain links TRBV15 with TRBJ1-5; weak D call: TRBD1 (5 bases). CDR1 LNHNV and CDR2 YYDKDF come from the germline V gene (reference sequence). V lost 3 bases, J lost 3 bases, and 33 bases lay in between. This CDR3 region has 22 residues. The CDR3 bases are TGTGCCACCAGCAGGCCGCTGATGGGGCATGAAGCCCTCGTTAGAGTCAATCAGCCCCAGCATCTT. It codes for CATSRPLMGHEALVRVNQPQHL.

This clonotype was recorded at least ten times. The chain employs TRBV28 and TRBJ1-2; no clear D gene. Between the trimmed V and J ends, which lost 3 bases and 4 bases, there was a span of 6 bases. Germline CDR1 reads MDHEN; CDR2 reads SYDVKM. CDR3 size: 12 residues. CDR3 in amino acids: CASSFDTYGYTF. The CDR3 DNA reads TGTGCCAGCAGTTTTGACACCTATGGCTACACCTTC.

On this clonotype itself: Mismatch with germline at one junction end may stem from a read error. The V and J genes are TRBV27 and TRBJ2-7; 11 bases agree with TRBD1. The CDR3 runs 15 residues. Germline CDR1 and CDR2: MNHEY and SMNVEV (reference sequence). CDR3 DNA sequence: TGTGCCAGCAGCCTGGGACAGGGGGGTACCTACGGGCAGTACTTC. Translated: CASSLGQGGTYGQYF.

The chain is built from TRBV3-1 and TRBJ1-1; no definite D call. CDR1 and CDR2 (germline): LGHDT, YNNKEL (reference sequence). Trimming removed 4 bases from V and 1 base from J, with 10 bases in between. The CDR3 has 14 residues. CDR3 region: CASSRRNTNTEAFF. The DNA for the CDR3 is TGTGCCAGCAGCCGACGGAACACGAACACTGAAGCTTTCTTT.

The CDR3 nucleotides are TGTGCCCGCCGCTTAGGCCCGGGGCGCACCGGGCCTGCAGCTTTCTTT. Protein: CARRLGPGRTGPAAFF. The rearrangement uses TRBV7-6 and TRBJ1-1; D may be TRBD1 (5 bases). The CDR3 is made up of 16 amino acids. Trimming took 11 bases from V and 10 from J, leaving 32 bases between them. Germline V lookup: CDR1 SGHVS, CDR2 FNYEAQ.

The chain recombines TRBV6-1 with TRBJ1-1, with 7 bases lining up with TRBD1. The CDR3 covers 15 residues. The V and J ends lost 2 bases and 3 bases, in that order; junction bases with no gene match: 6. The V gene's germline CDR1 is MNHNS and CDR2 SASEGT. The CDR3 is CASSELTGLDTEAFF. CDR3 nucleotide sequence: TGTGCCAGCAGTGAATTGACAGGGTTGGACACTGAAGCTTTCTTT.